This TCR beta chain derives from a study of Ad26.COV2.S vaccination and SARS-CoV-2 variants. Treatment denoted: around 19 received Ad26.COV2.S at low or high dose, single or two shots; 5 received placebo; per-sample allocation not given. It was on day 63 after the first vaccine or placebo injection that samples were taken. The germline V and J ends were trimmed by 6 bases and 2 bases, with 11 bases remaining between them. The CDR3 sequence is 13 residues long. Germline-derived CDR1 and CDR2 are MDHEN and SYDVKM. Data came from immunoSEQ multiplex PCR; TCRdb stores just in-frame clones and leaves some out. This table holds about 470,000 clones, about 92% found once.

The sequence was obtained from a person aged 18-60 years who received the Ad26.COV2.S COVID-19 vaccine or a placebo. The chain carries TRBV28 and TRBJ2-7; D gene uncertain. The material sequenced was peripheral blood, taken in a trial of Ad26.COV2.S vaccine versus placebo. CDR3 sequence reads: CASRSDGPYEQYF. For the CDR3, the DNA is TGTGCCAGCAGATCGGACGGACCCTACGAGCAGTACTTC. Variable domain in full (rest from reference TRBV28 and TRBJ2-7): DVKVTQSSRYLVKRTGEKVFLECVQDMDHENMFWYRQDPGLGLRLIYFSYDVKMKEKGDIPEGYSVSREKKERFSLILESASTNQTSMYLCASRSDGPYEQYFGPGTRLTVT.